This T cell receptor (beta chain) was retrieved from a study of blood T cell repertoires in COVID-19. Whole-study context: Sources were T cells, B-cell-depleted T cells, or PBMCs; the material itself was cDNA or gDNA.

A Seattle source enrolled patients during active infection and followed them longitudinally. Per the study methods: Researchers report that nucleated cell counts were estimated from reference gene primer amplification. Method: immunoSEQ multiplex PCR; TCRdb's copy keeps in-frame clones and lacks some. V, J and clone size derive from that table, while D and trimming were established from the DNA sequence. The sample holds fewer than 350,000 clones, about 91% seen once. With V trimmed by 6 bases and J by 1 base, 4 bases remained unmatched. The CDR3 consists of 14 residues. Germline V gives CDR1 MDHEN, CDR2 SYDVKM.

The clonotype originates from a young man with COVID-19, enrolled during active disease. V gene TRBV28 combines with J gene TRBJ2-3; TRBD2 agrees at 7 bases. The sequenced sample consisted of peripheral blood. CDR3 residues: CASRRLAGTDTQYF. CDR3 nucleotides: TGTGCCAGCAGGAGACTAGCTGGCACAGATACGCAGTATTTT.